The 5 T cell receptor beta chains given below trace back to one sample, sequenced in a study of identical twins. TCRdb processed the 5' RACE reads anew with MiXCR; each CDR3 protein has one entry. The sample contains about 200,000 distinct CDR3 sequences, over 9.5% of which appear only once. The source material was memory T cells sorted from blood. The receptors here all came from a man aged 45-60 years in good health.

This clonotype has a count of ten or more. The CDR3 bases are TGCGCCAGCAGCTTGGTCGAGGGTGCGACCCCCTACGAGCAGTACTTC. Protein: CASSLVEGATPYEQYF. The chain couples TRBV5-1 to TRBJ2-7, with D possibly TRBD2 on 5 matching bases. Trimming stripped 0 bases from V and 2 bases from J, with 15 bases between. The CDR3 runs 16 residues. Germline values: CDR1 SGHRS, CDR2 YFSETQ.

This clonotype was recorded many times. DNA for the CDR3: TGTGCCAGCAGTTTAGCGGGGGAGGACGAGCAGTACTTC. Translated: CASSLAGEDEQYF. This chain connects TRBV12-3 or TRBV12-4 to TRBJ2-7; D might be TRBD2 (6 bases). V lost 0 bases and J 5 bases, leaving 8 bases between the germline ends. The CDR3 length is 13 residues.

This clonotype was counted only a few times. The CDR3 nucleotides are TGCGCCAGCAGCTTGGAACTAGGGGCGACGAATGGTTCACCCCTCCACTTT. This translates into CASSLELGATNGSPLHF. The chain joins TRBV5-1 to TRBJ1-6, with D perhaps TRBD1 (5 bases). The CDR3 runs 17 residues. V was pared by 0 bases and J by 9 bases, with 19 bases between. Germline assignment: CDR1 SGHRS and CDR2 YFSETQ.

The chain recombines TRBV12-3 or TRBV12-4 with TRBJ1-5; D is undetermined. The length of the CDR3 is 14 residues. Trimming stripped 2 bases from V and 6 bases from J, with 11 bases between. The CDR3 DNA sequence: TGTGCCAGCAGTTTAACGGGGAAAGGTCAGCCCCAGCATTTT. This encodes CASSLTGKGQPQHF.

This clonotype occurred many times. The chain joins TRBV5-1 to TRBJ2-5, with no clear D. Germline V lookup: CDR1 SGHRS, CDR2 YFSETQ. The V gene lost 1 base and the J gene lost 5 bases, with 9 bases spanning the gap. The CDR3 loop spans 13 amino acids. This chain's CDR3 is CASSLFPGETQYF. CDR3 DNA: TGCGCCAGCAGCTTGTTCCCCGGGGAGACCCAGTACTTC. The full variable domain, its missing parts supplied by reference TRBV5-1 and TRBJ2-5, is KAGVTQTPRYLIKTRGQQVTLSCSPISGHRSVSWYQQTPGQGLQFLFEYFSETQRNKGNFPGRFSGRQFSNSRSEMNVSTLELGDSALYLCASSLFPGETQYFGPGTRLLVL.